This TCR beta chain is drawn from a study of OX40 agonist ivuxolimab in advanced cancers. Across the whole study: Dose-escalation patients' cancers were hepatocellular carcinoma, melanoma, renal cell or head and neck cancer. Study-wide points: More expanded clones were seen, on average, in CD8+ T cells than in CD4+.

As to this clone: Its antigen remains unknown.

In germline, CDR1 is SGHTA, CDR2 FQGNSA. The ends were cut back, 5 bases at V and 1 base at J, with 2 bases in the middle. The CDR3 loop spans 11 amino acids. The protocol was immunoSEQ multiplex PCR, while the TCRdb copy is restricted to in-frame clones and leaves out a portion. Among roughly 61,000 clones, 75% to 90% were seen once, and the ten largest hold 3% to 3.5%. The clonotype was recovered from an adult with an advanced solid tumor such as melanoma, head and neck, liver or kidney cancer. The sample here was CD4+ or CD8+ T cells sorted from blood, taken in a trial of the OX40 agonist ivuxolimab. The chain is built from TRBV7-2 and TRBJ1-1; D is unresolved. The CDR3 DNA is TGTGCCAGCAGCCAGAACACTGAAGCTTTCTTT. This encodes CASSQNTEAFF.